These T cell receptor beta chains were read from a single sample in a study of blood T cell repertoires in COVID-19. Measured with immunoSEQ multiplex PCR; TCRdb has only the in-frame clones, and not every one. The sample includes about 99,000 clones, about 86% seen only once; the top ten take approximately 13%. The sequenced sample consisted of peripheral blood. The receptors were gathered from a woman aged 55-70 years in a cohort sampled during active or convalescent COVID-19. Each CDR3 is given with its conserved first and last residue. D genes are given only for firm matches. A clone size is listed for some rows: how often the clone was seen (once, few, many), or a class if it is expanded.

TRBJ2-7 | NA | TRBV3-1/TRBV3-2 | NA | CASSQGQSYEQYF | TGTGCCAGCAGCCAAGGACAGTCCTACGAGCAGTACTTC
TRBJ2-5 | TRBD2 | TRBV3-1/TRBV3-2 | NA | CASSQRTSSQETQYF | TGTGCCAGCAGCCAGCGGACTAGCTCCCAAGAGACCCAGTACTTC
TRBJ1-2 | NA | TRBV3-1/TRBV3-2 | NA | CASSQYRQDLDYGYTF | TGTGCCAGCAGCCAATATAGACAGGACCTGGACTATGGCTACACCTTC
TRBJ2-1 | NA | TRBV3-1/TRBV3-2 | NA | CASSQLPTGSSYNEQFF | TGTGCCAGCAGCCAACTCCCCACAGGGAGCTCCTACAATGAGCAGTTCTTC
TRBJ2-2 | NA | TRBV5-1 | once | CASSEALTGELFF | TGCGCCAGCAGCGAGGCGCTGACCGGGGAGCTGTTTTTT
TRBJ2-7 | TRBD1 | TRBV7-6 | NA | CASSSTGGSEQYF | TGTGCCAGCAGCTCCACAGGGGGGAGCGAGCAGTACTTC
TRBJ1-2 | NA | TRBV2 | NA | CASSRIRGYGYTF | TGTGCCAGCAGCCGAATCCGGGGCTATGGCTACACCTTC
TRBJ2-2 | TRBD2 | TRBV28 | NA | CASSPPGLADTGELFF | TGTGCCAGCAGTCCACCCGGACTAGCGGACACCGGGGAGCTGTTTTTT
TRBJ2-7 | NA | TRBV30 | NA | CAWSVLRLRPQPIDEQYF | TGTGCCTGGAGTGTATTGCGTCTACGCCCCCAACCCATCGACGAGCAGTACTTC
TRBJ1-1 | NA | TRBV5-6 | NA | CASSLAWGRGTEAFF | TGTGCCAGCAGCTTGGCGTGGGGGCGAGGGACTGAAGCTTTCTTT
TRBJ1-2 | NA | TRBV2 | NA | CASSGMRDNYGYTF | TGTGCCAGCAGTGGAATGAGGGATAACTATGGCTACACCTTC
TRBJ1-5 | NA | TRBV3-1/TRBV3-2 | once | CASSQGWGPNQPQHF | TGTGCCAGCAGCCAAGGGTGGGGCCCCAATCAGCCCCAGCATTTT
TRBJ2-1 | TRBD2 | TRBV3-1/TRBV3-2 | NA | CASSQTSTEQFF | TGTGCCAGCAGCCAGACTAGCACTGAGCAGTTCTTC
TRBJ1-5 | NA | TRBV5-5 | NA | CASSRAGGPPNQPQHF | TGTGCCAGCAGCCGGGCGGGGGGGCCCCCGAATCAGCCCCAGCATTTT
TRBJ2-2 | TRBD2 | TRBV7-3 | NA | CASSLTGTSGRRELFF | TGTGCCAGCAGCTTAACAGGGACTAGTGGTAGGAGGGAGCTGTTTTTT
TRBJ1-2 | NA | TRBV28 | NA | CASAAGGYYGYTF | TGTGCCAGCGCCGCGGGGGGTTATTATGGCTACACCTTC
TRBJ2-7 | NA | TRBV6-5 | NA | CASSYPLSHEQYF | TGTGCCAGCAGTTACCCCCTTAGCCACGAGCAGTACTTC
TRBJ1-4 | TRBD1 | TRBV2 | NA | CASSVQGAGNEKLFF | TGTGCCAGCAGTGTGCAGGGGGCGGGTAATGAAAAACTGTTTTTT
TRBJ1-1 | NA | TRBV7-8 | NA | CASSLSEGSTEAFF | TGTGCCAGCAGCCTGAGTGAAGGGAGCACTGAAGCTTTCTTT
TRBJ1-1 | NA | TRBV7-3 | NA | CASSVGANTEAFF | TGTGCCAGCAGCGTAGGGGCGAACACTGAAGCTTTCTTT
TRBJ2-5 | NA | TRBV24-1 | NA | CATSGREETQYF | TGTGCCACCAGTGGTCGGGAAGAGACCCAGTACTTC
TRBJ2-2 | TRBD1 | TRBV5-1 | NA | CASSWDRANTGELFF | TGCGCCAGCAGCTGGGACAGAGCGAACACCGGGGAGCTGTTTTTT
TRBJ1-2 | NA | TRBV29-1 | few | CSVEPEGDNYGYTF | TGCAGCGTTGAACCCGAGGGGGATAACTATGGCTACACCTTC
TRBJ2-5 | NA | TRBV7-2 | NA | CASSALLTGAQYF | TGTGCCAGCAGCGCCTTGCTCACCGGGGCCCAGTACTTC
TRBJ2-5 | NA | TRBV7-2 | NA | CASSLSRGETQYF | TGTGCCAGCAGCTTATCTAGGGGAGAGACCCAGTACTTC
TRBJ2-5 | TRBD2 | TRBV7-8 | NA | CASSLGGGQETQYF | TGTGCCAGCAGCTTAGGGGGGGGGCAAGAGACCCAGTACTTC
TRBJ2-1 | TRBD2 | TRBV7-2 | NA | CASSSLAGLIYNEQFF | TGTGCCAGCAGCTCCTTAGCGGGGCTCATCTACAATGAGCAGTTCTTC
TRBJ2-7 | TRBD2 | TRBV6-2/TRBV6-3 | NA | CASSWKGLASSYEQYF | TGTGCCAGCAGTTGGAAGGGACTAGCGTCTTCCTACGAGCAGTACTTC
TRBJ1-5 | NA | TRBV7-8 | NA | CASSIIGTRNQPQHF | TGTGCCAGCAGCATCATCGGGACACGCAATCAGCCCCAGCATTTT
TRBJ2-3 | TRBD1 | TRBV28 | NA | CASAQGPITDTQYF | TGTGCCAGCGCACAGGGGCCCATCACAGATACGCAGTATTTT
TRBJ2-1 | NA | TRBV29-1 | once | CSVEDQMRVGFGNEQFF | TGCAGCGTTGAAGATCAAATGAGGGTGGGCTTCGGCAATGAGCAGTTCTTC
TRBJ1-5 | NA | TRBV30 | once | CAWSDLYSNQPQHF | TGTGCCTGGAGCGATCTATATAGCAATCAGCCCCAGCATTTT
TRBJ2-2 | TRBD1 | TRBV2 | few | CASVWGQGNTGELFF | TGTGCCAGCGTGTGGGGACAGGGGAACACCGGGGAGCTGTTTTTT
TRBJ1-3 | TRBD1 | TRBV3-1/TRBV3-2 | NA | CASSQVGQSSGNTIYF | TGTGCCAGCAGCCAAGTGGGACAGAGCTCTGGAAACACCATATATTTT
TRBJ2-7 | NA | TRBV28 | NA | CASSFPQAGPYEQYF | TGTGCCAGCAGTTTCCCACAGGCTGGTCCCTACGAGCAGTACTTC
TRBJ1-2 | NA | TRBV28 | NA | CASSFPQGNYGYTF | TGTGCCAGCAGTTTTCCGCAGGGAAACTATGGCTACACCTTC
TRBJ1-5 | NA | TRBV4-2 | NA | CASSRNRAADQPQHF | TGTGCCAGCAGCCGAAACAGGGCGGCGGACCAGCCCCAGCATTTT
TRBJ2-3 | TRBD2 | TRBV24-1 | NA | CATGGGFKDTQYF | TGTGCCACCGGGGGGGGTTTCAAGGATACGCAGTATTTT
TRBJ1-1 | TRBD1 | TRBV10-1 | once | CASSESGDRGGTEAFF | TGCGCCAGCAGTGAGTCGGGGGACAGGGGTGGCACTGAAGCTTTCTTT
TRBJ2-1 | TRBD2 | TRBV6-4 | NA | CASSEKGLAGGPSSYNEQFF | TGTGCCAGCAGTGAAAAGGGGCTAGCGGGGGGACCAAGCTCCTACAATGAGCAGTTCTTC
TRBJ2-2 | TRBD1 | TRBV28 | NA | CASSATGVGVTGELFF | TGTGCCAGCAGTGCCACAGGGGTGGGTGTGACCGGGGAGCTGTTTTTT
TRBJ1-2 | NA | TRBV4-2 | NA | CASSQETGSYTF | TGTGCCAGCAGCCAAGAAACGGGAAGCTACACCTTC
TRBJ1-4 | NA | TRBV9 | NA | CASSADNRDKLFF | TGTGCCAGCAGCGCGGACAACAGGGACAAACTGTTTTTT
TRBJ2-1 | NA | TRBV4-2 | NA | CASSQVFGGGYNEQFF | TGTGCCAGCAGCCAAGTGTTCGGGGGTGGGTACAATGAGCAGTTCTTC
TRBJ1-5 | NA | TRBV30 | NA | CAWSAIRDNQPQHF | TGTGCCTGGAGTGCGATACGGGACAATCAGCCCCAGCATTTT
TRBJ2-3 | NA | TRBV6-1 | NA | CASSEGVADTQYF | TGTGCCAGCAGTGAAGGTGTCGCAGATACGCAGTATTTT
TRBJ2-6 | NA | TRBV10-3 | NA | CAISGVSRSSGANVLTF | TGTGCCATCAGTGGTGTCTCTAGGAGCTCTGGGGCCAACGTCCTGACTTTC
TRBJ1-6 | NA | TRBV5-6 | NA | CASSLRENNSPLHF | TGTGCCAGCAGCTTGAGGGAGAATAATTCACCCCTCCACTTT
TRBJ2-3 | NA | TRBV4-1 | NA | CASSLGIAARTDTQYF | TGCGCCAGCAGCTTGGGCATAGCGGCACGCACAGATACGCAGTATTTT
TRBJ1-1 | NA | TRBV10-3 | NA | CAISDPMTGGHTEAFF | TGTGCCATCAGTGACCCAATGACGGGGGGGCACACTGAAGCTTTCTTT
TRBJ2-2 | NA | TRBV4-1 | once | CASSPGVIRDANTGELFF | TGCGCCAGCAGCCCAGGGGTAATCAGGGACGCTAACACCGGGGAGCTGTTTTTT
TRBJ1-2 | TRBD1 | TRBV28 | NA | CASRSRDRSHYGYTF | TGTGCCAGCAGATCCCGGGACAGGAGCCACTATGGCTACACCTTC
TRBJ2-1 | TRBD2 | TRBV5-1 | once | CASSLALAGGGINEQFF | TGCGCCAGCAGCTTGGCCTTAGCGGGTGGGGGGATCAATGAGCAGTTCTTC
TRBJ1-6 | NA | TRBV15 | NA | CATSFRTVYYNSPLHF | TGTGCCACCAGCTTCCGGACAGTCTACTATAATTCACCCCTCCACTTT
TRBJ2-7 | TRBD2 | TRBV18 | NA | CASSPFRLAGREQYF | TGTGCCAGCTCACCATTCCGGCTAGCGGGGAGGGAGCAGTACTTC
TRBJ2-5 | TRBD2 | TRBV7-7 | NA | CASSLAEGGMGETQYF | TGTGCTAGCAGCTTAGCAGAGGGAGGGATGGGAGAGACCCAGTACTTC
TRBJ1-3 | NA | TRBV28 | NA | CASSLGISGNTIYF | TGTGCCAGCAGTCTCGGGATCTCTGGAAACACCATATATTTT
TRBJ2-2 | NA | TRBV5-6 | NA | CASSLGTEYTGELFF | TGTGCCAGCAGCTTGGGGACAGAGTACACCGGGGAGCTGTTTTTT